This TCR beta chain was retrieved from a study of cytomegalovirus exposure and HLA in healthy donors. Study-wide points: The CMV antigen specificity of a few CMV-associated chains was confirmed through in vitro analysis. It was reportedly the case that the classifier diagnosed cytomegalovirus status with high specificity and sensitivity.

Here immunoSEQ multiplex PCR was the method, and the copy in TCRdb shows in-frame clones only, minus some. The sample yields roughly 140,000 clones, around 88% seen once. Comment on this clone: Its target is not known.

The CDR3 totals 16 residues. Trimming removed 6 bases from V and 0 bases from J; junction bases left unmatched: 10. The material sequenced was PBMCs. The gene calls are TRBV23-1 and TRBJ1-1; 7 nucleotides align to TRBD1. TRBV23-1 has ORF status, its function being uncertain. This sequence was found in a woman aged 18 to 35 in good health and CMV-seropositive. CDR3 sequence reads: CASRRGQRPMNTEAFF. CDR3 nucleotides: TGCGCCAGCAGGAGGGGACAGCGCCCTATGAACACTGAAGCTTTCTTT.